The 4 T cell receptor beta chains presented below share a single source sample, sequenced in a study of blood T cell repertoires in COVID-19. Sequencing was performed with immunoSEQ multiplex PCR; in TCRdb, only in-frame clones are kept and a portion is missing. This sample has 120,000 to 150,000 clones, with approximately 85% found just once. What was sequenced was peripheral blood. The receptor set was obtained from a woman aged 55-75 years with COVID-19, enrolled during active disease.

V gene TRBV12-3 or TRBV12-4 combines with J gene TRBJ2-5; a possible D gene is TRBD2 (5 bases). Trimming stripped 8 bases from V and 3 bases from J, with 10 bases between. The CDR3 sequence is 12 residues long. The CDR3 region has the DNA TGTGCCAGCCGCTACGGGGAAGAGACCCAGTACTTC. This codes for CASRYGEETQYF.

Turning to this clone: The same CDR3 also results from other DNA sequences found in this sample. The chain joins TRBV5-1 to TRBJ2-4; TRBD1 aligns across 9 bases. CDR1 SGHRS and CDR2 YFSETQ come from the germline V gene. CDR3 length equals 15 residues. The ends lost 1 base at V and 5 bases at J; junction bases unmatched: 4. The DNA for the CDR3 is TGCGCCAGCAGCTTGACAGGGGGCCCACAAAACATTCAGTACTTC. Protein product: CASSLTGGPQNIQYF. The variable domain in full, with the rest retrieved from reference TRBV5-1 and TRBJ2-4, is KAGVTQTPRYLIKTRGQQVTLSCSPISGHRSVSWYQQTPGQGLQFLFEYFSETQRNKGNFPGRFSGRQFSNSRSEMNVSTLELGDSALYLCASSLTGGPQNIQYFGAGTRLSVL.

V and J are TRBV19 and TRBJ2-3, with TRBD1 as a possible D gene (8 bases). Germline V gene data show CDR1 as LNHDA and CDR2 as SQIVND (reference sequence). With 6 bases removed from V and 6 bases from J, the gap between germline ends came to 13 bases. The CDR3 totals 13 residues. DNA for the CDR3: TGTGCCAGTAGCCCACAGGGGGGGGATACGCAGTATTTT. Its translation is CASSPQGGDTQYF.

The gene calls are TRBV6-2 or TRBV6-3 and TRBJ1-6, with D perhaps matching TRBD1 (6 bases). CDR1 is MNHEY, CDR2 SVGEGT, per germline. This CDR3 has 15 amino acids. V was clipped by 4 bases and J by 6 bases, with 13 bases between them. The chain's CDR3 is CASSWDTSFNSPLHF. Written as DNA, the CDR3 is TGTGCCAGCAGTTGGGACACATCTTTTAATTCACCCCTCCACTTT.